A selection of T cell receptor beta chains follows, all from one sample in a study of T cells in tumors after PD-1 blockade. Method: immunoSEQ multiplex PCR; TCRdb's copy keeps in-frame clones and lacks some. The data hold roughly 13,000 clones, with roughly two thirds observed a single time. The input for sequencing was tumor tissue, taken after anti-PD-1 treatment. Every receptor here comes from a human donor with cutaneous squamous cell carcinoma. Each CDR3 is given without its conserved first and last residue. Each record gives: V gene, J gene, CDR3 protein.

V gene: TRBV6-2/TRBV6-3; J gene: TRBJ1-1; CDR3 protein: ASSAQSGGAVNTEAF
V gene: TRBV28; J gene: TRBJ2-3; CDR3 protein: ASSLAGAGTDTQY
V gene: TRBV15; J gene: TRBJ2-5; CDR3 protein: ATSRVSAGWETQY
V gene: TRBV18; J gene: TRBJ1-1; CDR3 protein: ASSPFLGTGAF
V gene: TRBV5-1; J gene: TRBJ2-3; CDR3 protein: ASSQSRGAAGTDTQY
V gene: TRBV5-1; J gene: TRBJ1-1; CDR3 protein: ASSLASATEAF
V gene: TRBV30; J gene: TRBJ1-1; CDR3 protein: AWRGKGAETEAF
V gene: TRBV9; J gene: TRBJ2-5; CDR3 protein: ASSAVRAGGGPQY
V gene: TRBV6-5; J gene: TRBJ1-1; CDR3 protein: ASSYVGKGGNTEAF
V gene: TRBV29-1; J gene: TRBJ1-2; CDR3 protein: SVEELIYGYT
V gene: TRBV5-1; J gene: TRBJ1-2; CDR3 protein: ASSSLQGSGYT
V gene: TRBV11-2; J gene: TRBJ1-6; CDR3 protein: ASSSHSAGTNNSPLH
V gene: TRBV4-3; J gene: TRBJ1-4; CDR3 protein: ASSQDYRNEKLF
V gene: TRBV6-1; J gene: TRBJ2-1; CDR3 protein: ASSDGAAGEQF
V gene: TRBV4-1; J gene: TRBJ1-2; CDR3 protein: ASSQVLLTGNTYGYT
V gene: TRBV5-1; J gene: TRBJ1-5; CDR3 protein: ASSPGSGWDQPQH
V gene: TRBV6-1; J gene: TRBJ1-4; CDR3 protein: ASSTQGDGTVKLF
V gene: TRBV2; J gene: TRBJ2-7; CDR3 protein: ASLGTVSYEQY
V gene: TRBV4-2; J gene: TRBJ2-7; CDR3 protein: ASSQTERENYEQY
V gene: TRBV19; J gene: TRBJ1-1; CDR3 protein: ASSIQVARGAF
V gene: TRBV5-1; J gene: TRBJ2-2; CDR3 protein: ASSFLAGGPKSGELF
V gene: TRBV13; J gene: TRBJ1-2; CDR3 protein: ASSEGRAKGYGYT
V gene: TRBV20-1; J gene: TRBJ2-1; CDR3 protein: SVSSYNEQF
V gene: TRBV7-3; J gene: TRBJ2-1; CDR3 protein: ASSLTRQGPNNEQF
V gene: TRBV7-2; J gene: TRBJ2-7; CDR3 protein: ASSPRGRGGDEQY
V gene: TRBV9; J gene: TRBJ2-1; CDR3 protein: ASSVSGRAVNEQF
V gene: TRBV9; J gene: TRBJ1-3; CDR3 protein: ASSEGTGNTIY
V gene: TRBV28; J gene: TRBJ1-3; CDR3 protein: ASSFTLREGGNTIY
V gene: TRBV6-5; J gene: TRBJ2-7; CDR3 protein: ASSFGRDSYEQY
V gene: TRBV7-9; J gene: TRBJ2-7; CDR3 protein: ASTREPYEQY
V gene: TRBV25-1; J gene: TRBJ1-2; CDR3 protein: ASSEGQGSGYT
V gene: TRBV14; J gene: TRBJ2-7; CDR3 protein: ASSRPGLAGGQNEQY
V gene: TRBV20-1; J gene: TRBJ2-1; CDR3 protein: SASLSSGGYNEQF
V gene: TRBV12-3/TRBV12-4; J gene: TRBJ1-4; CDR3 protein: ASSSTGELF
V gene: TRBV5-4; J gene: TRBJ2-2; CDR3 protein: ASSWGGGRRTGELF
V gene: TRBV5-1; J gene: TRBJ1-4; CDR3 protein: ASSLRQGRSTNEKLF
V gene: TRBV18; J gene: TRBJ2-7; CDR3 protein: ASSPYGTETYEQY
V gene: TRBV28; J gene: TRBJ2-5; CDR3 protein: ASSFSLAGPQETQY
V gene: TRBV18; J gene: TRBJ2-1; CDR3 protein: ASSPFIAGGRDEQF
V gene: TRBV5-1; J gene: TRBJ2-7; CDR3 protein: ASSLLLAGGVSREQY
V gene: TRBV13; J gene: TRBJ2-7; CDR3 protein: ASSRMGQGWYEQY
V gene: TRBV7-2; J gene: TRBJ1-5; CDR3 protein: ASRGTGNQPQH
V gene: TRBV18; J gene: TRBJ2-7; CDR3 protein: ASSPPGGGAQQY
V gene: TRBV4-2; J gene: TRBJ2-7; CDR3 protein: ASSQGGSYEQY
V gene: TRBV19; J gene: TRBJ2-4; CDR3 protein: ASSKDRGNIQY
V gene: TRBV30; J gene: TRBJ1-2; CDR3 protein: AWSVASNYGYT
V gene: TRBV25-1; J gene: TRBJ1-6; CDR3 protein: ASRDASRSYNSPLH
V gene: TRBV5-6; J gene: TRBJ2-3; CDR3 protein: ASSSATSGGALDTQY
V gene: TRBV5-1; J gene: TRBJ2-5; CDR3 protein: ASSLDRATETQY
V gene: TRBV5-5; J gene: TRBJ2-7; CDR3 protein: ASSFLEGRSYEQY